This T cell receptor (beta chain) came from a study of vaccination and CD4 T cells after COVID-19. Indicated treatment: approximately 9-day PBMC culture with coronavirus spike peptide pools or control peptides (ViraFEST assay). As for this clonotype: Its antigen remains unknown.

Germline CDR1 is DFQATT and CDR2 is SNEGSKA (reference sequence). The length of the CDR3 is 13 residues. The V and J ends lost 3 bases and 2 bases respectively, with 8 bases between them. Cultured CD4+ T cell DNA was sequenced using the Oncomine TCR Beta short-read assay. TCRdb redid the calling of the PCR reads with MiXCR, one entry per CDR3 protein. The top ten clones hold roughly 15% of a sample with around 19,000 distinct CDR3 sequences, around 55% of them seen once. This TCR derives from a human donor who had recovered from COVID-19. Sample: CD4+ T cells from blood, cultured in vitro. V usage is TRBV20-1 and J usage is TRBJ1-3; D unclear. The CDR3 DNA follows: TGCAGTGCTAGTCCCGGGACTGGAAACACCATATATTTT. Protein product: CSASPGTGNTIYF.